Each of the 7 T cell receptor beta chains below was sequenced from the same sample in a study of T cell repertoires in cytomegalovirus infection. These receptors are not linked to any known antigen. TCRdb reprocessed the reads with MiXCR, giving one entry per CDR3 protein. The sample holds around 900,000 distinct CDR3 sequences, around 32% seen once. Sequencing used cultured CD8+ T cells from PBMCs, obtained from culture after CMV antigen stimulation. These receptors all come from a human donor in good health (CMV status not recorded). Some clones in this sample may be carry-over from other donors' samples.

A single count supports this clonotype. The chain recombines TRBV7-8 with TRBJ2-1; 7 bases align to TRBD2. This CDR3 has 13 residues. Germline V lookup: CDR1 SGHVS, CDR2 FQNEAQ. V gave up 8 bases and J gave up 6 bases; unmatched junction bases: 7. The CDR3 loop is CASGGEWGNEQFF. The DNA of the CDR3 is TGTGCCAGCGGGGGGGAGTGGGGCAATGAGCAGTTCTTC.

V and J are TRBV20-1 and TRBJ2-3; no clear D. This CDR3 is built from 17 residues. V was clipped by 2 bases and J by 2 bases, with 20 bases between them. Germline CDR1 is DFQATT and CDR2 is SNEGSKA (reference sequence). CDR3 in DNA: TGCAGTGCTAGACCAGACCCCGTCAGTCCCGTCACAGATACGCAGTATTTT. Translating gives CSARPDPVSPVTDTQYF.

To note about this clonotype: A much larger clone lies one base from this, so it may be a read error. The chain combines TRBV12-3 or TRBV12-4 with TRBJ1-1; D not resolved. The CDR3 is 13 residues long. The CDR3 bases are TGTGCCAACAGTTTGTATAAGAACACTGAAGCTTTCTTT. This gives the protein CANSLYKNTEAFF.

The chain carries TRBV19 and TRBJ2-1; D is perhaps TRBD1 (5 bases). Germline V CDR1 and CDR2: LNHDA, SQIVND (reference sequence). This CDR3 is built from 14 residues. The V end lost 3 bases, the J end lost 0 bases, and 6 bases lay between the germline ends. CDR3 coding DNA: TGTGCCAGTAGTATTGACAGCTCCTACAATGAGCAGTTCTTC. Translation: CASSIDSSYNEQFF. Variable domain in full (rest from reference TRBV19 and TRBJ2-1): DGGITQSPKYLFRKEGQNVTLSCEQNLNHDAMYWYRQDPGQGLRLIYYSQIVNDFQKGDIAEGYSVSREKKESFPLTVTSAQKNPTAFYLCASSIDSSYNEQFFGPGTRLTVL.

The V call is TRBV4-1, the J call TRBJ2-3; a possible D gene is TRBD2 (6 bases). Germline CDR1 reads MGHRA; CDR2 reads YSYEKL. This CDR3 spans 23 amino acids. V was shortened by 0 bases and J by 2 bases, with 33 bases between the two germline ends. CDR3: CASSQDFPGDFPSSVQVTDTQYF. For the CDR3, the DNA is TGCGCCAGCAGCCAAGATTTTCCGGGGGACTTTCCCTCCTCGGTTCAGGTCACAGATACGCAGTATTTT.

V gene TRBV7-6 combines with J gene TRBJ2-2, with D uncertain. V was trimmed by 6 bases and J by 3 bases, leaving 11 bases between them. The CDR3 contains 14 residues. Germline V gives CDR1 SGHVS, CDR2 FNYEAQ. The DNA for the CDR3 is TGTGCCAGCAGACTACGCGGTGACACCGGGGAGCTGTTTTTT. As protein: CASRLRGDTGELFF. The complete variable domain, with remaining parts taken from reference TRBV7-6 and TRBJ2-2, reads GAGVSQSPRYKVTKRGQDVALRCDPISGHVSLYWYRQALGQGPEFLTYFNYEAQQDKSGLPNDRFSAERPEGSISTLTIQRTEQRDSAMYRCASRLRGDTGELFFGEGSRLTVL.

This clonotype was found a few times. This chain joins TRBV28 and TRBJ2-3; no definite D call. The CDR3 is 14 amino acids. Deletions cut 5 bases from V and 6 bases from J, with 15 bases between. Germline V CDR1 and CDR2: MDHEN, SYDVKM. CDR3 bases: TGTGCCAGCAGTGGCGGAAGCATCCCCGATACGCAGTATTTT. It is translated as CASSGGSIPDTQYF.